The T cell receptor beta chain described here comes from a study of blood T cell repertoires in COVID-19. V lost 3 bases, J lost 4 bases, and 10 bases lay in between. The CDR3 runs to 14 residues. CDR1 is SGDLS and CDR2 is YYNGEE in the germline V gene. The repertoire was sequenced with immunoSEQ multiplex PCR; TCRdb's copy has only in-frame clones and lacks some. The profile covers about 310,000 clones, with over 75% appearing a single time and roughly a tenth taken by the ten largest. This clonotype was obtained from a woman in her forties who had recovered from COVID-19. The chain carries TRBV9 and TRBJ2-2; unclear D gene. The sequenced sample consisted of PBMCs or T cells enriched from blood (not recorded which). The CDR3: CASSGLTATGELFF. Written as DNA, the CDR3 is TGTGCCAGCAGCGGCCTAACAGCCACCGGGGAGCTGTTTTTT. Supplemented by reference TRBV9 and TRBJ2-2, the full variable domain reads DSGVTQTPKHLITATGQRVTLRCSPRSGDLSVYWYQQSLDQGLQFLIQYYNGEERAKGNILERFSAQQFPDLHSELNLSSLELGDSALYFCASSGLTATGELFFGEGSRLTVL.